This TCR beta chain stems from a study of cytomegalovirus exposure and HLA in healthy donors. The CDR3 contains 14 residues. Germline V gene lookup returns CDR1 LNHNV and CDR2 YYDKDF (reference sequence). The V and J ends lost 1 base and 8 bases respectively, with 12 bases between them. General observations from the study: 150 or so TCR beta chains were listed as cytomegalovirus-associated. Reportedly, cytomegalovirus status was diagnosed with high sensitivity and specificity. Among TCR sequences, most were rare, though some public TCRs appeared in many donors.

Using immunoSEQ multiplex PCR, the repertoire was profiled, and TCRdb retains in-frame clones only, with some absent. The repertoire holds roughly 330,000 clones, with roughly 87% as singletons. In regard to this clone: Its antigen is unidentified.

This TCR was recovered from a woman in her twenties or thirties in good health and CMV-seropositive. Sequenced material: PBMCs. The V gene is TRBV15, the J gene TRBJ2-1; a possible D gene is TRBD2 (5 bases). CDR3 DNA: TGTGCCACCAGCAGAGTGGGAGTTCGGGATGAGCAGTTCTTC. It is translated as CATSRVGVRDEQFF.